This T cell receptor gamma chain was documented in a study of gamma-delta chains in newborns, infants, children. Study details: Innate gammadelta T cells reportedly expand polyclonally right after birth, driven by microbial exposure, per the title.

TCRdb reanalysed the reads with CATT. Altogether some 800 gamma-chain clones are present, about 53% being singletons, with the ten largest covering roughly 20%. Germline loops: CDR1 GITISATS, CDR2 ISYDGTV (reference sequence). This CDR3 spans 18 amino acids. Trimming removed 0 bases from V and 7 bases from J; junction bases left unmatched: 9. This clone has just one count. Sequencing was performed on blood. The chain couples TRGV9 to TRGJP. TCRdb lists no J gene, so it was determined here by aligning the DNA to germline. The sequence came from a child who was a newborn, infant or young child, either healthy, febrile or measles-vaccinated (not recorded which). CDR3: CALWEVQKGELGKKIKVF. CDR3 in DNA: TGTGCCTTGTGGGAGGTGCAGAAGGGGGAGTTGGGCAAAAAAATCAAGGTATTT.